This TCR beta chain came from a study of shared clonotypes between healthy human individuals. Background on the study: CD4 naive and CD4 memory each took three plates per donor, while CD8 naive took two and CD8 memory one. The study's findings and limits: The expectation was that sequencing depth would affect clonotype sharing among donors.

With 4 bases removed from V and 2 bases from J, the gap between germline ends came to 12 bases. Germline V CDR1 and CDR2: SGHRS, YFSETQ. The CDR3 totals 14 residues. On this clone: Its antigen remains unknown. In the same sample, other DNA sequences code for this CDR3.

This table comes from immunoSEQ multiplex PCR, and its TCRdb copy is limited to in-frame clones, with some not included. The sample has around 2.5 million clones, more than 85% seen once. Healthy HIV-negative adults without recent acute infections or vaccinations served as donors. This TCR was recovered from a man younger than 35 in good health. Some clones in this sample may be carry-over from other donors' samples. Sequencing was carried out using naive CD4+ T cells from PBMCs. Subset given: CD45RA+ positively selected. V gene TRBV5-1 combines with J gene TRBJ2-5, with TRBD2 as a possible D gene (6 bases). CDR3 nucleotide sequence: TGCGCCAGCAGCCCCTCGGGGGATCAAGAGACCCAGTACTTC. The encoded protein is CASSPSGDQETQYF. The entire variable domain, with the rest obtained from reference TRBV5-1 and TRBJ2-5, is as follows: KAGVTQTPRYLIKTRGQQVTLSCSPISGHRSVSWYQQTPGQGLQFLFEYFSETQRNKGNFPGRFSGRQFSNSRSEMNVSTLELGDSALYLCASSPSGDQETQYFGPGTRLLVL.